Listed below are T cell receptor beta chains from one sample, sequenced in a study of regulatory T cells in long-lasting Graves disease. TCRdb independently ran MiXCR on the multiplex PCR reads; one entry per CDR3 protein. Of roughly 560,000 distinct CDR3 sequences listed, around 13% were seen once; the top ten hold 8.9%. The data also belong to a second study, concerning T cells in Graves' hyperthyroidism and ophthalmopathy.

The source material was peripheral blood mononuclear cells (PBMCs), sampled at new diagnosis, from a patient treated with antithyroid drugs. The receptors come from a woman in her twenties or thirties with Graves disease. CDR3s include the opening cysteine and the closing phenylalanine or tryptophan.

j_call v_call cdr3_aa
TRBJ2-3 TRBV5-1 CASSHAGLMADTQYF
TRBJ1-6 TRBV11-2 CASSRPQGNSPLHF
TRBJ2-7 TRBV9 CASSVGDSWSYEQYF
TRBJ2-2 TRBV20-1 CSASGSGVRELFF
TRBJ1-5 TRBV28 CASTGFPPLYSNQPQHF
TRBJ2-7 TRBV19 CASSKNRGQAEQYF
. TRBV9 CASSLAGGYQETQYF
TRBJ2-2 TRBV7-2 CASSLGGEAGELFF
TRBJ1-1 TRBV2 CASRREGNTEAFF
TRBJ2-2 TRBV7-3 CASSLLGATNTGELFF
TRBJ2-7 TRBV5-1 CASSFDEQYF
TRBJ1-4 TRBV2 CASRARRNNEKLFF
TRBJ2-2 TRBV12-3/TRBV12-4 CASQPGQGSTGELFF
TRBJ2-2 TRBV10-1 CAALDNKGQNTGELFF
TRBJ2-1 TRBV2 CASSEVGTSGSSYNEQFF
TRBJ2-2 TRBV6-2/TRBV6-3 CAARGLAGQANTGELFF
TRBJ2-1 TRBV12-3/TRBV12-4 CASSTRQGSNEQFF
TRBJ1-2 TRBV15 CATSRVQGKASYGYTF
TRBJ2-1 TRBV27 CASRTSGSIDEQFF
TRBJ1-1 TRBV19 CASSIPGHPMNTEAFF
TRBJ1-3 TRBV6-1 CASSQDRGSGNTIYF
TRBJ1-1 TRBV29-1 CSVGTGNTEAFF
TRBJ1-2 TRBV5-6 CASSLGAGGSYTF